Listed here are 32 T cell receptor beta chains from one sample, sequenced in a study of identical twins. MiXCR, applied by TCRdb to the 5' RACE reads, yields one record per CDR3 protein. This table has 230,000 or so distinct CDR3 sequences, about 8% appearing once. The same data also went into a second study, on yellow fever vaccine responses in identical twins.

Sequencing used CD8+ T cells sorted from blood. The receptors originated from a woman aged 18-29 years in good health.

This clonotype showed up just a few times. The chain employs TRBV12-3 or TRBV12-4 and TRBJ2-5; D might be TRBD2 (6 bases). Trimming shortened V by 11 bases and J by 1 base, and 17 bases separated the two germline ends. The CDR3 length is 14 residues. The CDR3 bases are TGTGCCTGCCGCGTGGGGGGATCCCAAGAGACCCAGTACTTC. Translated, it gives CACRVGGSQETQYF.

The rearrangement joins TRBV12-3 or TRBV12-4 to TRBJ1-2; a possible D gene is TRBD1 (6 bases). V gave up 6 bases and J gave up 5 bases, with 19 bases separating them. The CDR3 is 15 amino acids. CDR3 in amino acids: CASSPNSGGPYGYTF. The DNA of the CDR3 is TGTGCCAGCAGCCCAAACAGTGGGGGCCCTTATGGCTACACCTTC.

This clonotype was found a few times. The rearrangement uses TRBV20-1 and TRBJ2-2; TRBD1 is a possible D gene (5 bases). The ends were cut back, 5 bases at V and 4 bases at J, with 14 bases in the middle. Germline-derived CDR1 and CDR2 are DFQATT and SNEGSKA (reference sequence). This CDR3 has 14 amino acids. The DNA for the CDR3 is TGCAGTGCTCCCACTTCAGGGCTCACCGGGGAGCTGTTTTTT. Translating gives CSAPTSGLTGELFF.

This clonotype was recorded at least ten times. The chain joins TRBV7-8 to TRBJ2-1; D remains unclear. Trimming removed 5 bases from V and 8 bases from J, with 25 bases in between. From germline, CDR1 is SGHVS and CDR2 FQNEAQ. The CDR3 is 17 residues long. CDR3 nucleotides: TGTGCCAGCAGCCAGCCCAAATTGGGGATGACCCCCCATGAGCAGTTCTTC. Amino acids: CASSQPKLGMTPHEQFF.

This clonotype appeared many times. The chain joins TRBV7-9 to TRBJ2-7; D ambiguous. Germline V gives CDR1 SEHNR, CDR2 FQNEAQ (reference sequence). V lost 3 bases and J 6 bases, leaving 15 bases between the germline ends. The CDR3 extends over 14 amino acids. Written as DNA, the CDR3 is TGTGCCAGCAGCTTGGACGTCAACATTCGCGAGCAGTACTTC. Protein product: CASSLDVNIREQYF.

The J gene is TRBJ2-7, the V gene TRBV29-1, with TRBD1 matching over 10 bases. V lost 5 bases, J lost 0 bases, and 4 bases stayed unmatched. This CDR3 comprises 14 residues. Per germline, CDR1 SQVTM and CDR2 ANQGSEA. CDR3 amino acids: CSVRGQGFSYEQYF. As DNA, the CDR3 is TGCAGCGTTAGGGGACAGGGGTTCTCCTACGAGCAGTACTTC.

In this sample, this clonotype turned up many times. The chain recombines TRBV29-1 with TRBJ2-1, with D tentatively TRBD2 (7 bases). Per the germline V gene, CDR1 is SQVTM and CDR2 is ANQGSEA. Trimming pared 1 base from V and 7 bases from J, leaving 20 bases between. This CDR3 spans 16 amino acids. The CDR3 DNA reads as TGCAGCGTTGAAGGCGCGGGGGCGTTATCGCGTAATGAGCAGTTCTTC. Translated: CSVEGAGALSRNEQFF.

Notes on this clonotype: A junction end diverges from the germline sequence, so it may reflect a read error. The chain employs TRBV27 and TRBJ2-3; D is unresolved. This CDR3 is built from 12 residues. Germline V gene data show CDR1 as MNHEY and CDR2 as SMNVEV (reference sequence). The CDR3 loop reads CTSSQSTDTQYF. For the CDR3, the DNA is TGTACCAGCAGTCAGAGCACAGATACGCAGTATTTT.

This clonotype was detected a few times. The V call is TRBV9, the J call TRBJ2-1; a weak D match, TRBD1 (6 bases). Germline-derived CDR1 and CDR2 are SGDLS and YYNGEE. V was trimmed by 2 bases and J by 9 bases, leaving 9 bases between them. The CDR3 runs 12 residues. CDR3 loop: CASSVDRGEQFF. CDR3 bases: TGTGCCAGCAGCGTGGACAGAGGTGAGCAGTTCTTC.

This clonotype appeared a few times. This chain connects TRBV7-9 to TRBJ2-7, with 7 bases fitting TRBD1. The CDR3 totals 15 residues. The germline CDR1 and CDR2 sequences are SEHNR and FQNEAQ (reference sequence). V trimming: 3 bases; J trimming: 2 bases; junction bases outside the gene matches: 7. The CDR3 DNA reads TGTGCCAGCAGCTTGGGGCCGCAGGGGGCCTACGAGCAGTACTTC. It specifies CASSLGPQGAYEQYF.

Ten or more counts support this clonotype. The rearrangement uses TRBV7-2 and TRBJ2-7; no reliable D call. The CDR3 is 12 residues long. Trimming stripped 2 bases from V and 2 bases from J, with 4 bases between. The V gene's germline CDR1 is SGHTA and CDR2 FQGNSA. The CDR3 here is CASSLNAYEQYF. CDR3 nucleotide sequence: TGTGCCAGCAGCTTAAATGCCTACGAGCAGTACTTC. Variable domain in full (rest from reference TRBV7-2 and TRBJ2-7): GAGVSQSPSNKVTEKGKDVELRCDPISGHTALYWYRQSLGQGLEFLIYFQGNSAPDKSGLPSDRFSAERTGGSVSTLTIQRTQQEDSAVYLCASSLNAYEQYFGPGTRLTVT.

This clonotype was observed a few times. The chain uses TRBV7-3 and TRBJ2-1; the D is unclear. Germline loops: CDR1 SGHTA, CDR2 FQGTGA. Trimming took off 0 bases at V and 2 bases at J, with 8 bases between the two ends. The CDR3 is 15 amino acids. The CDR3 sequence: CASSLTITTYNEQFF. The CDR3 DNA follows: TGTGCCAGCAGCTTAACGATCACTACCTACAATGAGCAGTTCTTC.

This clonotype was recorded many times. V and J are TRBV10-3 and TRBJ2-1, with TRBD2 matching over 10 bases. J was trimmed by 4 bases and V by 0 bases; bases with no gene match: 9. CDR1 is ENHRY and CDR2 is SYGVKD in the germline V gene. The CDR3 is 18 amino acids. The CDR3 nucleotides read TGTGCCATCAGTGAGTCTTTCTCACTAGCGGGAAGGTACAATGAGCAGTTCTTC. Amino acids: CAISESFSLAGRYNEQFF.

The rearrangement joins TRBV20-1 to TRBJ2-5; 10 bases are shared with TRBD2. V lost 1 base, J lost 9 bases, and 8 bases stayed unmatched. The CDR3 loop spans 14 amino acids. The germline gives CDR1 DFQATT, CDR2 SNEGSKA (reference sequence). The CDR3 here is CSARVGTSEVAQYF. The CDR3 DNA reads as TGCAGTGCTAGAGTCGGGACTAGCGAAGTGGCCCAGTACTTC.

This clonotype was recorded a few times. The V gene is TRBV5-1, the J gene TRBJ2-3; D might be TRBD1 (6 bases). This CDR3 spans 17 amino acids. Trimming stripped 1 base from V and 0 bases from J, with 15 bases between. From germline, CDR1 is SGHRS and CDR2 YFSETQ. The CDR3 reads CASSLFQDSPSTDTQYF. The CDR3 DNA reads TGCGCCAGCAGCTTGTTTCAGGACAGTCCTAGCACAGATACGCAGTATTTT.

This clonotype appeared a few times. The rearrangement links TRBV5-6 to TRBJ2-5; D ambiguous. The CDR3 extends over 13 amino acids. Trimming removed 2 bases at V and 1 base at J, with 6 bases between. Per the germline V gene, CDR1 is SGHDT and CDR2 is YYEEEE. The CDR3 protein is CASSLRVQETQYF. The CDR3 nucleotides read TGTGCCAGCAGCTTAAGGGTCCAAGAGACCCAGTACTTC. The whole variable domain, filled in from reference TRBV5-6 and TRBJ2-5, reads DAGVTQSPTHLIKTRGQQVTLRCSPKSGHDTVSWYQQALGQGPQFIFQYYEEEERQRGNFPDRFSGHQFPNYSSELNVNALLLGDSALYLCASSLRVQETQYFGPGTRLLVL.

The V call is TRBV20-1, the J call TRBJ2-7, with 10 bases that match TRBD2. The J segment lost 3 bases and the V segment lost 4 bases, leaving 6 bases of the junction unmatched. Germline values: CDR1 DFQATT, CDR2 SNEGSKA (reference sequence). This CDR3 is built from 14 residues. The CDR3 DNA reads as TGCAGTGCTACAGGGACTAGCGATTACTACGAGCAGTACTTC. Its protein product is CSATGTSDYYEQYF.

J is TRBJ2-2 and V is TRBV12-5; D might be TRBD1 (5 bases). This CDR3 is built from 12 residues. V was cut by 6 bases and J by 10 bases, with 12 bases left in between. In germline, CDR1 is LGHNT, CDR2 FRNRAP. The CDR3 nucleotides read TGTGCTAGTGGAAGTGGGGCATCGGAGCTGTTTTTT. Translating it yields CASGSGASELFF. Based on the CDR3 plus reference TRBV12-5 and TRBJ2-2, the full variable domain is DARVTQTPRHKVTEMGQEVTMRCQPILGHNTVFWYRQTMMQGLELLAYFRNRAPLDDSGMPKDRFSAEMPDATLATLKIQPSEPRDSAVYFCASGSGASELFFGEGSRLTVL.

This clonotype was observed a few times. One end of the junction varies from germline; a read error may be responsible. The rearrangement links TRBV14 to TRBJ2-7, with 8 bases aligning to TRBD1. The CDR3 loop spans 14 amino acids. The germline V gene has CDR1 SGHDN and CDR2 FVKESK. The CDR3 sequence: CVSSHPTGVDEQYF. As DNA, the CDR3 is TGTGTCAGCAGCCACCCGACAGGGGTCGACGAGCAGTACTTC.

Ten or more counts support this clonotype. V and J are TRBV5-1 and TRBJ2-7; weak D call: TRBD1 (6 bases). The CDR3 extends over 15 amino acids. Germline CDR1 and CDR2: SGHRS and YFSETQ. V was trimmed by 2 bases and J by 5 bases, leaving 17 bases between them. This CDR3 reads CASSLRDTGSHEQYF. In nucleotides, the CDR3 is TGCGCCAGCAGCTTACGCGATACAGGGAGTCACGAGCAGTACTTC.

This clonotype came up a few times. V is TRBV10-2 and J is TRBJ2-2; D is perhaps TRBD2 (5 bases). The germline V gene has CDR1 WSHSY and CDR2 SAAADI. Trimming took off 2 bases at V and 2 bases at J, with 18 bases between the two ends. The CDR3 length is 18 residues. CDR3 amino acids: CASSERWTSLTNTGELFF. The CDR3 bases are TGCGCCAGCAGTGAGAGATGGACTTCCCTTACCAACACCGGGGAGCTGTTTTTT.

This clonotype was recorded at least ten times. J is TRBJ2-7 and V is TRBV4-3; tentative D call: TRBD1 (5 bases). V dropped 2 bases and J dropped 4 bases, with 12 bases sitting between them. The CDR3 is made up of 14 amino acids. The germline V gene has CDR1 LGHNA and CDR2 YSLEER. CDR3 residues: CASSQRDRRYEQYF. DNA of the CDR3: TGCGCCAGCAGCCAACGTGACAGACGTTACGAGCAGTACTTC.

The chain combines TRBV18 with TRBJ2-3; TRBD1 agrees at 10 bases. Per the germline V gene, CDR1 is KGHSH and CDR2 is LQKENI. V trimming: 3 bases; J trimming: 2 bases; junction bases outside the gene matches: 11. The CDR3 spans 18 residues. The CDR3 region is CASSPGSLGTGDTDTQYF. The CDR3 DNA reads TGTGCCAGCTCACCGGGAAGTCTCGGGACAGGGGACACAGATACGCAGTATTTT.

The rearrangement uses TRBV2 and TRBJ2-3, with 7 positions matching TRBD2. V trimming: 1 base; J trimming: 0 bases; junction bases outside the gene matches: 4. This CDR3 is 16 amino acids long. In germline, CDR1 is SNHLY, CDR2 FYNNEI. The CDR3 DNA reads TGTGCCAGCAGTGAAGACCTAGCGGTTAGCACAGATACGCAGTATTTT. Translated, it gives CASSEDLAVSTDTQYF.

This clonotype was detected a few times. The chain employs TRBV6-1 and TRBJ2-2; TRBD2 is a possible D gene (6 bases). The CDR3 length is 14 residues. Between the trimmed V and J ends, which lost 7 bases and 4 bases, there was a span of 13 bases. Germline lookup yields CDR1 MNHNS and CDR2 SASEGT. CDR3 sequence reads: CASNREFGTGELFF. The DNA of the CDR3 is TGTGCCAGCAACCGGGAGTTTGGCACCGGGGAGCTGTTTTTT.

The table lists this clonotype with many counts. The gene calls are TRBV5-1 and TRBJ2-1; 11 nucleotides match TRBD2. The CDR3 covers 15 residues. Trimming removed 4 bases from V and 4 bases from J; junction bases left unmatched: 4. The germline gives CDR1 SGHRS, CDR2 YFSETQ. CDR3 region: CASSMGLAVYNEQFF. The CDR3 DNA reads as TGCGCCAGCAGCATGGGACTAGCGGTGTACAATGAGCAGTTCTTC.

Details on this clonotype: A much larger clone is a single base away; this may be a read error. The chain combines TRBV5-1 with TRBJ1-2; 8 positions agree with TRBD1. The CDR3 is 16 amino acids. Per germline, CDR1 SGHRS and CDR2 YFSETQ. CDR3 bases: TGCCCCAGCAGCTTGCGTGGGACAGGCGAAATCTATGGCTACACCTTC. Translated: CPSSLRGTGEIYGYTF.

The DNA of the CDR3 is TGTGCCAGCAGGACATCAGATACGCAGTATTTT. Its protein is CASRTSDTQYF. V gene TRBV28 combines with J gene TRBJ2-3; D gene uncertain. Looked up from germline, CDR1 is MDHEN and CDR2 is SYDVKM. The CDR3 totals 11 residues. V was pared by 6 bases and J by 4 bases, with 5 bases between.

About this clonotype itself: A single base separates this from a much larger clone, so it may be a read error. The chain joins TRBV27 to TRBJ2-7; 14 bases align to TRBD2. The germline V gene has CDR1 MNHEY and CDR2 SMNVEV (reference sequence). V dropped 4 bases and J dropped 1; count of bases not matched to a gene: 12. The CDR3 extends over 19 amino acids. CDR3 bases: TGTGCCAGCAGTTCACGGGGGACTAGCGGGAGTGAGGAATCCTACGAGCAGTACTTC. As protein: CASSSRGTSGSEESYEQYF.

This clonotype was counted many times. This chain links TRBV15 with TRBJ2-7; D possibly matches TRBD1 or TRBD2 (5 bases each). V lost 1 base, J lost 2 bases, and 9 bases lay in between. The CDR3 has 14 amino acids. Germline CDR1 LNHNV, CDR2 YYDKDF (reference sequence). CDR3 nucleotide sequence: TGTGCCACCAGCAGAGTGAGAGGGGCCTACGAGCAGTACTTC. Residues: CATSRVRGAYEQYF.

The chain recombines TRBV19 with TRBJ2-3, with 8 bases that match TRBD2. From germline, CDR1 is LNHDA and CDR2 SQIVND (reference sequence). The CDR3 spans 15 residues. J gave up 6 bases and V 3 bases, and 8 bases lay outside the gene matches. The CDR3 nucleotides read TGTGCCAGTAGTATGCTCGGGGGGGCCTCGGATACGCAGTATTTT. As protein: CASSMLGGASDTQYF.

This clonotype was seen a handful of times. J is TRBJ2-5 and V is TRBV7-8; D perhaps matches TRBD2 (5 bases). The germline V and J ends were trimmed by 2 bases and 10 bases, with 17 bases remaining between them. The CDR3 sequence is 14 residues long. CDR1 is SGHVS, CDR2 FQNEAQ, per germline. The CDR3 region is CASSLSRAVGDQYF. The CDR3 nucleotides read TGTGCCAGCAGCTTATCCCGGGCGGTCGGGGACCAGTACTTC.